Shown below are 21 T cell receptor beta chains from a single sample sequenced in a study of cytomegalovirus exposure and HLA in healthy donors. PCR was performed using 60 Vbeta and 13 Jbeta primers. Clones were sequenced by immunoSEQ multiplex PCR, and TCRdb holds only the in-frame ones, with some missing. The sample yields 78,000 or so clones, approximately 84% seen once. Sequencing input: PBMCs. Receptors originate from a woman between 45 and 60 years old in good health and CMV-seronegative.

In regard to this clone: The same CDR3 is also encoded by other DNA sequences in this sample. The chain employs TRBV4-2 and TRBJ1-1; the D is unclear. Germline V gene sequence: CDR1 LGHNA, CDR2 YNFKEQ. The CDR3 runs to 12 residues. V lost 1 base to trimming and J lost 3 bases, with 3 bases between them. As DNA, the CDR3 is TGTGCCAGCAGCCAAGTAGACACTGAAGCTTTCTTT. This gives the protein CASSQVDTEAFF.

CDR3 in DNA: TGTGCCAGCAGCGCCGACAGGGGAAGAGGCTACACCTTC. Translated, it gives CASSADRGRGYTF. The chain links TRBV7-9 to TRBJ1-2; 8 bases are shared with TRBD1. The V gene's germline CDR1 is SEHNR and CDR2 FQNEAQ (reference sequence). With 5 bases clipped from V and 8 bases from J, the junction kept 7 bases outside the gene matches. The CDR3 runs 13 residues.

The chain combines TRBV19 with TRBJ2-1; 8 bases are shared with TRBD2. This CDR3 has 17 residues. V shed 5 bases, J shed 0 bases, and the junction held 9 bases outside the gene matches. CDR1 is LNHDA and CDR2 is SQIVND in the germline V gene (reference sequence). The CDR3 DNA sequence: TGTGCCAGTAGTGCCCATAGCGGGGTAAGCTCCTACAATGAGCAGTTCTTC. It encodes CASSAHSGVSSYNEQFF.

CDR3 residues: CASSVEVGGLWDTQYF. The CDR3 DNA sequence: TGTGCCAGCAGCGTAGAAGTAGGAGGGCTTTGGGATACGCAGTATTTT. J is TRBJ2-3 and V is TRBV9; D might be TRBD2 (6 bases). V gave up 0 bases and J gave up 6 bases, with 17 bases separating them. Per the germline V gene, CDR1 is SGDLS and CDR2 is YYNGEE. This CDR3 spans 16 amino acids.

In this sample, this clone turned up once. The rearrangement uses TRBV29-1 and TRBJ2-1; possibly TRBD1 for D (6 bases). Germline V gives CDR1 SQVTM, CDR2 ANQGSEA. This CDR3 has 12 residues. V lost 3 bases to trimming and J lost 7 bases, with 10 bases between them. CDR3 loop: CSVDVTGNEQFF. CDR3 coding DNA: TGCAGCGTTGATGTTACAGGGAATGAGCAGTTCTTC.

V and J are TRBV4-3 and TRBJ1-2; 9 nucleotides match TRBD1. The V gene end was trimmed by 4 bases and the J gene end by 4 bases; junction bases not matched to a gene: 10. The germline V gene has CDR1 LGHNA and CDR2 YSLEER. CDR3 size: 16 residues. The CDR3 is CASSPDEGQGFYGYTF. The CDR3 region has the DNA TGCGCCAGCAGCCCAGATGAAGGACAGGGGTTCTATGGCTACACCTTC.

The chain's CDR3 is CASSIPGGAYSYEQYF. The CDR3, as DNA: TGTGCCAGCAGCATTCCGGGTGGGGCCTACTCCTACGAGCAGTACTTC. The chain employs TRBV5-4 and TRBJ2-7, with D tentatively TRBD1 (5 bases). The CDR3 has 16 amino acids. Trimming stripped 4 bases from V and 0 bases from J, with 17 bases between. In germline, CDR1 is SGHNT, CDR2 YYREEE (reference sequence). Using reference TRBV5-4 and TRBJ2-7 for the parts outside the CDR3, the full variable domain is ETGVTQSPTHLIKTRGQQVTLRCSSQSGHNTVSWYQQALGQGPQFIFQYYREEENGRGNFPPRFSGLQFPNYSSELNVNALELDDSALYLCASSIPGGAYSYEQYFGPGTRLTVT.

The J gene is TRBJ2-1, the V gene TRBV5-6; D might be TRBD1 (6 bases). With 3 bases removed from V and 3 bases from J, the gap between germline ends came to 16 bases. This CDR3 region has 16 residues. Germline assignment: CDR1 SGHDT and CDR2 YYEEEE. CDR3 nucleotide sequence: TGTGCCAGCAGCTCCCCGGGACACGCAGGCTACAATGAGCAGTTCTTC. Translating gives CASSSPGHAGYNEQFF.

The V and J genes are TRBV5-1 and TRBJ2-1; D is undetermined. This CDR3 comprises 15 residues. Germline CDR1 SGHRS, CDR2 YFSETQ. The V and J ends lost 3 bases and 2 bases respectively, with 12 bases between them. The CDR3 coding sequence is TGCGCCAGCAGCTCTTCAGGCTTCACCTACAATGAGCAGTTCTTC. The encoded protein is CASSSSGFTYNEQFF.

The rearrangement joins TRBV10-3 to TRBJ1-1; D is possibly TRBD1 (5 bases). Trimming pared 10 bases from V and 0 bases from J, leaving 18 bases between. CDR1 ENHRY and CDR2 SYGVKD come from the germline V gene. The length of the CDR3 is 15 residues. The CDR3 DNA reads as TGTGCCACGCAAACAGGAGGGAACATGAACACTGAAGCTTTCTTT. Residues: CATQTGGNMNTEAFF.

The chain joins TRBV29-1 to TRBJ2-5; D gene ambiguous. Germline V gives CDR1 SQVTM, CDR2 ANQGSEA. Trimming removed 0 bases at V and 4 bases at J, with 15 bases between. The CDR3 contains 15 residues. The CDR3 here is CSVEDSPRPGETQYF. The CDR3 DNA reads as TGCAGCGTTGAAGATTCCCCTCGGCCAGGAGAGACCCAGTACTTC.

The chain is built from TRBV4-2 and TRBJ2-5; a possible D gene is TRBD2 (6 bases). CDR1 and CDR2 (germline): LGHNA, YNFKEQ. The CDR3 runs 16 residues. V gave up 1 base and J gave up 5 bases, with 17 bases separating them. The CDR3 DNA reads as TGTGCCAGCAGCCAAGTTCGGGGGACGCGGCAGGAGACCCAGTACTTC. Its protein product is CASSQVRGTRQETQYF.

V and J are TRBV6-6 and TRBJ2-2, with 11 bases identical to TRBD2. Germline V gene data show CDR1 as MNHNY and CDR2 as SVGAGI (reference sequence). V was pared by 6 bases and J by 1 base, with 4 bases of the junction left unmatched. The CDR3 contains 16 residues. CDR3 amino acids: CASSPTSGGNTGELFF. The CDR3 DNA reads as TGTGCCAGCAGCCCTACTAGCGGGGGGAACACCGGGGAGCTGTTTTTT.

The rearrangement links TRBV15 to TRBJ2-7; the D gene is possibly TRBD1 (6 bases). V was shortened by 0 bases and J by 4 bases, with 13 bases between the two germline ends. The CDR3 covers 15 residues. Looked up from germline, CDR1 is LNHNV and CDR2 is YYDKDF (reference sequence). CDR3 coding DNA: TGTGCCACCAGCAGAGATGTTGAGGGGGTTTACGAGCAGTACTTC. This translates into CATSRDVEGVYEQYF.

The chain recombines TRBV30 with TRBJ1-2; 8 bases align to TRBD1. Germline CDR1 reads GTSNPN; CDR2 reads SVGIG (reference sequence). The trim removed 6 bases at V and 4 bases at J, leaving 7 bases unmatched. The CDR3 covers 13 residues. The CDR3: CACPQGASYGYTF. The CDR3 DNA follows: TGTGCCTGCCCCCAGGGGGCCTCCTATGGCTACACCTTC. The full variable domain, rest sourced from reference TRBV30 and TRBJ1-2, is SQTIHQWPATLVQPVGSPLSLECTVEGTSNPNLYWYRQAAGRGLQLLFYSVGIGQISSEVPQNLSASRPQDRQFILSSKKLLLSDSGFYLCACPQGASYGYTFGSGTRLTVV.

This chain uses TRBV28 with TRBJ2-1; 11 bases are shared with TRBD2. Germline loops: CDR1 MDHEN, CDR2 SYDVKM. CDR3 length: 14 amino acids. The J segment lost 5 bases and the V segment lost 6 bases, leaving 3 bases of the junction unmatched. The CDR3 bases are TGTGCCAGCAGCCCACTAGCGGGAGACAATGAGCAGTTCTTC. This translates into CASSPLAGDNEQFF.

This chain joins TRBV5-1 and TRBJ2-1, with D possibly matching TRBD1 (6 bases). Trimming took off 0 bases at V and 12 bases at J, with 13 bases between the two ends. Germline V gene sequence: CDR1 SGHRS, CDR2 YFSETQ. This CDR3 contains 13 residues. The CDR3: CASSLDRAYGQFF. The DNA for the CDR3 is TGCGCCAGCAGCTTGGACAGGGCCTACGGGCAGTTCTTC. The variable domain in full, with the rest retrieved from reference TRBV5-1 and TRBJ2-1, is KAGVTQTPRYLIKTRGQQVTLSCSPISGHRSVSWYQQTPGQGLQFLFEYFSETQRNKGNFPGRFSGRQFSNSRSEMNVSTLELGDSALYLCASSLDRAYGQFFGPGTRLTVL.

This sequence joins TRBV28 and TRBJ2-7, with 7 bases identical to TRBD2. Germline values: CDR1 MDHEN, CDR2 SYDVKM. V dropped 6 bases and J dropped 0; count of bases not matched to a gene: 8. The CDR3 is 15 residues long. DNA of the CDR3: TGTGCCAGCAGGTCCGGTAGCGGGCACTCCTACGAGCAGTACTTC. Encoded protein: CASRSGSGHSYEQYF.

The gene calls are TRBV27 and TRBJ2-2, with 8 bases identical to TRBD1. V lost 6 bases to trimming and J lost 1 base; unmatched junction nucleotides: 4. The CDR3 runs 15 residues. The germline gives CDR1 MNHEY, CDR2 SMNVEV (reference sequence). CDR3 loop: CASSPGTGNTGELFF. CDR3 nucleotides: TGTGCCAGCAGCCCCGGGACAGGGAACACCGGGGAGCTGTTTTTT.

The chain carries TRBV6-1 and TRBJ2-3; D ambiguous. The CDR3 loop spans 14 amino acids. Trimming stripped 7 bases from V and 0 bases from J, with 11 bases between. Germline assignment: CDR1 MNHNS and CDR2 SASEGT. CDR3 DNA: TGTGCCAGCATGCCGCGATTTAGCACAGATACGCAGTATTTT. It encodes CASMPRFSTDTQYF.

The V call is TRBV28, the J call TRBJ1-2; 7 bases line up with TRBD1. There are 13 residues in the CDR3. The V gene end was trimmed by 6 bases and the J gene end by 7 bases; junction bases not matched to a gene: 8. Per germline, CDR1 MDHEN and CDR2 SYDVKM. CDR3 DNA: TGTGCCAGCAGCTACCACAGGGGCAGTGGCTACACCTTC. Its protein product is CASSYHRGSGYTF.